A selection of T cell receptor beta chains follows, all from one sample in a study of blood T cell repertoires in COVID-19. Sequenced by immunoSEQ multiplex PCR; TCRdb stores in-frame clones only, minus some. The sample carries more than 300,000 clones, approximately 90% recorded once. Sequencing was performed on PBMCs or T cells enriched from blood (not recorded which). These receptors were obtained from a woman under 30 who had recovered from COVID-19. The CDR3 runs from the conserved cysteine through the conserved F or W. A D gene is named only where the DNA matches it firmly. Size values are once, few and many counts, or a class for expanded clones, and some rows have none.

>TRBD1|-|TRBV7-9|TRBJ1-5
CASSSTGVWKDQHF
TGTGCCAGCAGCTCTACAGGGGTCTGGAAGGACCAGCATTTT
>-|-|TRBV7-8|TRBJ2-1
CASSLLSGPTYNEQFF
TGTGCCAGCAGCCTCTTGAGCGGGCCGACCTACAATGAGCAGTTCTTC
>-|-|TRBV3-1/TRBV3-2|TRBJ1-1
CASSTPNTEAFF
TGTGCCAGCAGTACACCGAACACTGAAGCTTTCTTT
>TRBD1|-|TRBV10-3|TRBJ1-3
CAGSRGLGNTIYF
TGTGCCGGAAGCAGGGGGCTTGGGAACACCATATATTTT
>-|-|TRBV6-4|TRBJ1-2
CASSGGSETDGYTF
TGTGCCAGCAGTGGAGGATCCGAGACGGATGGCTACACCTTC
>-|-|TRBV21-1|TRBJ2-1
CAPGAGARCGNEQFF
TGTGCCCCCGGTGCGGGGGCCCGGTGCGGCAATGAGCAGTTCTTC
>TRBD1|-|TRBV28|TRBJ1-3
CASRRTGGGNTIYF
TGTGCCAGCAGAAGGACAGGCGGTGGAAACACCATATATTTT
>-|-|TRBV28|TRBJ1-5
CASKQERVYQPQHF
TGTGCCAGTAAACAGGAGCGGGTTTATCAGCCCCAGCATTTT
>-|once|TRBV25-1|TRBJ2-2
CASSDPVVTNTGELFF
TGTGCCAGCAGTGATCCGGTAGTCACGAACACCGGGGAGCTGTTTTTT
>TRBD1|-|TRBV30|TRBJ2-4
CAWALDRVDIQYF
TGTGCCTGGGCTCTTGACAGGGTGGACATTCAGTACTTC
>-|-|TRBV5-5|TRBJ2-1
CASSGLVNDNEQFF
TGTGCCAGCAGTGGACTGGTGAATGACAATGAGCAGTTCTTC
>TRBD1|once|TRBV10-2|TRBJ2-7
CASSPRGQGYEQYF
TGCGCCAGCAGCCCGCGCGGACAGGGCTACGAGCAGTACTTC
>-|-|TRBV28|TRBJ2-3
CASRASTDTQYF
TGTGCCAGCAGAGCCAGCACAGATACGCAGTATTTT
>-|-|TRBV4-1|TRBJ1-5
CASSSTFNRIYSNQPQHF
TGCGCCAGCAGCTCTACCTTCAACAGGATTTATAGCAATCAGCCCCAGCATTTT